This T cell receptor (beta chain) was profiled in a study of CD8 T cells in Susac syndrome. Study information: Six sequenced Susac syndrome patients had clinically active disease, while about 8 were in remission.

RNA amounts of roughly 0.5 to 1 ug underwent reverse transcription with random hexamers. TCRdb itself ran the immunoSEQ multiplex PCR reads through MiXCR, one entry per CDR3 protein. The sample lists approximately 190,000 distinct CDR3 sequences, around 95% occurring once. The study sequenced TCR beta in blood CD8+ and CD4+ T cells. Germline V gene lookup returns CDR1 SQVTM and CDR2 ANQGSEA. Unmatched junction bases numbered 4, after V lost 5 bases and J lost 4 bases. The CDR3 contains 13 residues. The receptor was isolated from a human donor with Susac syndrome. The sample comprised CD4+ T cells from PBMCs. The chain links TRBV29-1 to TRBJ2-2; TRBD1 matches at 7 bases. The CDR3 sequence: CSVRQGVTGELFF. Here the CDR3 DNA reads TGCAGCGTTCGACAGGGCGTCACCGGGGAGCTGTTTTTT.